This TCR beta chain comes out of a study of early T cells in non-severe SARS-CoV-2 infection. Study at large: Chains from this unsorted whole-blood bulk RNA could not be paired.

This clonotype was recorded at least ten times. Its antigen is undetermined. The CDR3 has 15 amino acids. Germline V lookup: CDR1 MNHEY, CDR2 SMNVEV (reference sequence). With 6 bases removed from V and 7 bases from J, the gap between germline ends came to 19 bases. The study, taken as a whole, reports: Missing private and CD4 specificities, VDJdb matching favored anti-spike CD8 responses.

The TCR library protocol was used to attach unique molecular identifiers. These identifiers were attached to individual cDNA molecules. TCRdb ran MiXCR on the 5' RACE reads and lists one entry per CDR3 protein. Of about 81,000 distinct CDR3 sequences listed, more than 5% are singletons. The sequence was obtained from an adult who was a healthcare worker with PCR-confirmed SARS-CoV-2 infection or an uninfected control (not recorded which). The specimen sequenced was whole blood. This chain connects TRBV27 to TRBJ2-1; a possible D gene is TRBD2 (6 bases). The CDR3 DNA follows: TGTGCCAGCAGCCGAGCCGCCGAACTAGCAAATGAGCAGTTCTTC. Protein: CASSRAAELANEQFF.